Sequencing of this T cell receptor beta chain was carried out in a study of blood T cell repertoires in COVID-19. Original handling: Using reference gene primer amplification, nucleated cell counts were estimated. Method: immunoSEQ multiplex PCR; TCRdb's copy keeps in-frame clones and lacks some. That table furnishes V, J and clone size, whereas the DNA furnished D and trimming. The data contain 350,000 to 450,000 clones, over 85% of them singletons. The study recruited people aged about 18 to 95 years across under 25 US areas. Cohort assignment relied on participant-reported clinical history. Two negative PCRs, clearance, or symptom resolution were required of recovered Cohort 3 donors. V lost 5 bases and J 4 bases, leaving 14 bases between the germline ends. The CDR3 consists of 14 residues. CDR1 MNHEY and CDR2 SVGAGI come from the germline V gene.

This clonotype was obtained from a woman between 25 and 40 years old who had recovered from COVID-19. This rearrangement joins TRBV6-5 to TRBJ1-2; possibly TRBD1 for D (6 bases). The sample comprised PBMCs or T cells enriched from blood (not recorded which). The CDR3 loop is CASSPIQGIYGYTF. The DNA for the CDR3 is TGTGCCAGCAGTCCGATACAGGGTATCTATGGCTACACCTTC.